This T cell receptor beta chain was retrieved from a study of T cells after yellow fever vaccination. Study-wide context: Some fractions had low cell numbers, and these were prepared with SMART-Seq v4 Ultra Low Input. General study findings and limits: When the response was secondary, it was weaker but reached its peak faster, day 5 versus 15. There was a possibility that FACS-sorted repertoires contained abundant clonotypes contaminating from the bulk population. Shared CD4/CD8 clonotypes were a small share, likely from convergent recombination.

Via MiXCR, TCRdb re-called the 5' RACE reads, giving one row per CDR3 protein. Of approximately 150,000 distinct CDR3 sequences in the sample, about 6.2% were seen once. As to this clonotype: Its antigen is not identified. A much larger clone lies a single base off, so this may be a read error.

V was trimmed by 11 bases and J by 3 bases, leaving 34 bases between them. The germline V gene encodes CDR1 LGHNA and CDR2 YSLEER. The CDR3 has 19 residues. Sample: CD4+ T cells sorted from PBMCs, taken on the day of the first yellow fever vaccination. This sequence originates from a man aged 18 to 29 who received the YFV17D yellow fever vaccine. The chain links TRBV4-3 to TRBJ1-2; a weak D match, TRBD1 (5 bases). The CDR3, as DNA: TGCGCCCGCCATGTATCAATTGGGGGGGAACCCTGGCGGGACTATGGCTACACCTTC. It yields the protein CARHVSIGGEPWRDYGYTF.